This entry is about one T cell receptor beta chain. What it binds is unknown. CDR3 size: 14 residues. Germline CDR1 is MNHEY and CDR2 is SVGEGT. Trimming pared 5 bases from V and 7 bases from J, leaving 12 bases between. Between about 19,000 and 1,000,000 sorted cells, with 10%, 30% or 50% RNA, yielded naive CD8 libraries. The data belong to a study of molecular identifiers for immune sequencing clone quantification. Looking at the study overall: Five aliquots were made in replicates from the RNA of 20,000 or 100,000 naive CD8 cells, and four were sequenced.

TCRdb re-called the PCR reads through MiXCR, storing one row per CDR3 protein. Of fewer than 350,000 distinct CDR3 sequences detected, roughly 24% appear once; the ten largest clones hold roughly 0.7%. Study findings and constraints: Spiked Jurkat TCR RNA equivalent to one cell reportedly surfaced among about 1 million naive cells. For effector cells, clones above 20 RNA copies held over 98% of molecules; for naive cells, under 1%.

This TCR was recovered from a human donor in good health. Some libraries in this study had Jurkat cell RNA spiked in. Sequencing used naive CD8+ T cells from blood, with Jurkat cell RNA spiked in. Subset indicated: FACS-sorted CD8+CD4-CCR7+CD45RA+ naive T cells. The chain has TRBV6-2 or TRBV6-3 and TRBJ1-6; no reliable D call. In DNA, the CDR3 is TGTGCCAGCAGTCTCTTGGGAGTCAATTCACCCCTCCACTTT. Protein product: CASSLLGVNSPLHF.